These T cell receptor beta chains were read from a single sample in a study of shared clonotypes between healthy human individuals. Here immunoSEQ multiplex PCR was the method, and the copy in TCRdb shows in-frame clones only, minus some. Seen here are about 490,000 clones, less than 80% observed once, and the top ten hold approximately 13%. Sample: PBMCs. The receptors here all came from a woman aged 40 to 50 in good health. Some clones in this sample may be carry-over from other donors' samples. The CDR3 runs from the conserved cysteine through the conserved F or W. Fields, in order: J gene, clone size, D gene, V gene, CDR3 protein, CDR3 DNA. D genes are given only for firm matches. A clone size is listed for some rows: how often the clone was seen (once, few, many), or a class if it is expanded.

J gene: TRBJ2-7; clone size: -; D gene: -; V gene: TRBV11-2; CDR3 protein: CASSFGQFLSYEQYF; CDR3 DNA: TGTGCCAGCAGCTTCGGACAGTTCCTCTCCTACGAGCAGTACTTC
J gene: TRBJ1-2; clone size: -; D gene: -; V gene: TRBV28; CDR3 protein: CASSPSGAESYGYTF; CDR3 DNA: TGTGCCAGCAGCCCATCCGGGGCCGAGTCCTATGGCTACACCTTC
J gene: TRBJ2-5; clone size: -; D gene: TRBD1; V gene: TRBV15; CDR3 protein: CATSRDLGTVLSETQYF; CDR3 DNA: TGTGCCACCAGCAGAGATCTCGGGACAGTGCTATCGGAGACCCAGTACTTC
J gene: TRBJ2-3; clone size: -; D gene: TRBD1; V gene: TRBV5-4; CDR3 protein: CASSQGTGVDTQYF; CDR3 DNA: TGCGCCAGCAGCCAAGGGACAGGGGTAGATACGCAGTATTTT
J gene: TRBJ2-7; clone size: -; D gene: -; V gene: TRBV11-3; CDR3 protein: CASSLEVNSYEQYF; CDR3 DNA: TGTGCCAGCAGCTTAGAGGTCAACTCCTACGAGCAGTACTTC
J gene: TRBJ2-7; clone size: few; D gene: -; V gene: TRBV6-1; CDR3 protein: CASSAFSYEQYF; CDR3 DNA: TGTGCCAGCAGTGCCTTCAGCTACGAGCAGTACTTC
J gene: TRBJ2-7; clone size: many; D gene: -; V gene: TRBV29-1; CDR3 protein: CSVEDSREQYF; CDR3 DNA: TGCAGCGTTGAAGACAGTCGCGAGCAGTACTTC
J gene: TRBJ2-3; clone size: -; D gene: -; V gene: TRBV6-1; CDR3 protein: CASSPRDLLRDTQYF; CDR3 DNA: TGTGCCAGCAGTCCCCGGGATTTATTGCGAGATACGCAGTATTTT
J gene: TRBJ2-5; clone size: -; D gene: -; V gene: TRBV5-5; CDR3 protein: CASSLPRGAETQYF; CDR3 DNA: TGTGCCAGCAGCTTGCCCAGGGGCGCGGAGACCCAGTACTTC
J gene: TRBJ2-5; clone size: -; D gene: -; V gene: TRBV15; CDR3 protein: CATSGAGSLGTQYF; CDR3 DNA: TGTGCCACCAGCGGAGCGGGTAGTCTGGGGACCCAGTACTTC
J gene: TRBJ1-2; clone size: -; D gene: -; V gene: TRBV13; CDR3 protein: CASSFGSGLSNYGYTF; CDR3 DNA: TGTGCCAGCAGCTTCGGGTCCGGATTATCTAACTATGGCTACACCTTC
J gene: TRBJ1-2; clone size: -; D gene: -; V gene: TRBV15; CDR3 protein: CATSRDYEEYYGYTF; CDR3 DNA: TGTGCCACCAGCAGAGATTATGAGGAATACTATGGCTACACCTTC
J gene: TRBJ2-7; clone size: -; D gene: TRBD1; V gene: TRBV5-1; CDR3 protein: CASSRGQGTSYEQYF; CDR3 DNA: TGCGCCAGCAGCCGCGGACAGGGGACATCCTACGAGCAGTACTTC
J gene: TRBJ2-5; clone size: -; D gene: -; V gene: TRBV28; CDR3 protein: CASSLFVSGHNQETQYF; CDR3 DNA: TGTGCCAGCAGTTTATTTGTGTCGGGACATAACCAAGAGACCCAGTACTTC
J gene: TRBJ1-1; clone size: -; D gene: -; V gene: TRBV29-1; CDR3 protein: CSVARYTEAFF; CDR3 DNA: TGCAGCGTTGCCCGGTACACTGAAGCTTTCTTT
J gene: TRBJ1-2; clone size: -; D gene: -; V gene: TRBV7-2; CDR3 protein: CASSFRQRPNYGYTF; CDR3 DNA: TGTGCCAGCAGCTTCCGACAGAGACCTAACTATGGCTACACCTTC
J gene: TRBJ1-1; clone size: -; D gene: -; V gene: TRBV2; CDR3 protein: CASSETDTQNTEAFF; CDR3 DNA: TGTGCCAGCAGTGAAACCGACACACAGAACACTGAAGCTTTCTTT
J gene: TRBJ2-7; clone size: -; D gene: -; V gene: TRBV15; CDR3 protein: CATSRGGATYEQYF; CDR3 DNA: TGTGCCACCTCTAGGGGGGGAGCTACCTACGAGCAGTACTTC
J gene: TRBJ2-5; clone size: -; D gene: -; V gene: TRBV18; CDR3 protein: CASSPNFGETQYF; CDR3 DNA: TGTGCCAGCTCACCCAATTTCGGGGAGACCCAGTACTTC
J gene: TRBJ2-7; clone size: -; D gene: TRBD2; V gene: TRBV7-6; CDR3 protein: CASSFGASGNGEQYF; CDR3 DNA: TGTGCCAGCAGCTTTGGGGCTAGCGGGAACGGCGAGCAGTACTTC
J gene: TRBJ1-5; clone size: few; D gene: -; V gene: TRBV2; CDR3 protein: CASSGRGRQPQHF; CDR3 DNA: TGTGCCAGCAGTGGCAGGGGTCGGCAGCCCCAGCATTTT
J gene: TRBJ2-5; clone size: -; D gene: -; V gene: TRBV25-1; CDR3 protein: CASSDPDFQETQYF; CDR3 DNA: TGTGCCAGCAGTGATCCGGACTTCCAAGAGACCCAGTACTTC
J gene: TRBJ1-4; clone size: once; D gene: TRBD1; V gene: TRBV6-1; CDR3 protein: CASSGRTGGEKLFF; CDR3 DNA: TGTGCCAGCAGTGGTAGGACAGGGGGAGAAAAACTGTTTTTT
J gene: TRBJ2-1; clone size: -; D gene: -; V gene: TRBV19; CDR3 protein: CASSILGPYNEQFF; CDR3 DNA: TGTGCCAGTAGTATTCTGGGTCCCTACAATGAGCAGTTCTTC
J gene: TRBJ2-5; clone size: -; D gene: -; V gene: TRBV4-1; CDR3 protein: CASSQVGLLETQYF; CDR3 DNA: TGCGCCAGCAGCCAAGTTGGACTGCTAGAGACCCAGTACTTC
J gene: TRBJ2-1; clone size: -; D gene: -; V gene: TRBV28; CDR3 protein: CASSLAGASYNEQFF; CDR3 DNA: TGTGCCAGCAGTTTAGCGGGGGCCTCCTACAATGAGCAGTTCTTC
J gene: TRBJ2-2; clone size: -; D gene: -; V gene: TRBV27; CDR3 protein: CASSPRRGGPGELFF; CDR3 DNA: TGTGCCAGCAGCCCCCGCAGGGGAGGGCCCGGGGAGCTGTTTTTT
J gene: TRBJ2-7; clone size: -; D gene: -; V gene: TRBV11-2; CDR3 protein: CASSLVSSYEQYF; CDR3 DNA: TGTGCCAGCAGCTTAGTTTCCTCCTACGAGCAGTACTTC
J gene: TRBJ2-1; clone size: -; D gene: -; V gene: TRBV6-1; CDR3 protein: CASRELRGGNEQFF; CDR3 DNA: TGTGCCAGCAGGGAACTTAGGGGAGGCAATGAGCAGTTCTTC
J gene: TRBJ2-5; clone size: -; D gene: TRBD1; V gene: TRBV28; CDR3 protein: CASRGGTGVETQYF; CDR3 DNA: TGTGCCAGCAGGGGGGGGACAGGGGTGGAGACCCAGTACTTC
J gene: TRBJ2-5; clone size: -; D gene: -; V gene: TRBV7-6; CDR3 protein: CASSFQDQETQYF; CDR3 DNA: TGTGCCAGCAGCTTTCAAGACCAAGAGACCCAGTACTTC
J gene: TRBJ1-5; clone size: -; D gene: TRBD1; V gene: TRBV6-1; CDR3 protein: CASSVRDRGRNQPQHF; CDR3 DNA: TGTGCCAGCAGTGTTAGGGACAGGGGGCGAAATCAGCCCCAGCATTTT
J gene: TRBJ1-4; clone size: -; D gene: TRBD1; V gene: TRBV18; CDR3 protein: CASSPGQGNEKLFF; CDR3 DNA: TGTGCCAGCTCACCGGGACAGGGGAATGAAAAACTGTTTTTC
J gene: TRBJ2-7; clone size: -; D gene: TRBD1; V gene: TRBV6-1; CDR3 protein: CASKGTGEQYF; CDR3 DNA: TGTGCCAGCAAGGGGACAGGGGAGCAGTACTTC
J gene: TRBJ2-1; clone size: few; D gene: -; V gene: TRBV19; CDR3 protein: CASRSQALSNEQFF; CDR3 DNA: TGTGCCAGTCGCTCCCAAGCCCTCTCCAATGAGCAGTTCTTC
J gene: TRBJ1-1; clone size: -; D gene: TRBD1; V gene: TRBV30; CDR3 protein: CAWNDRAHAEAFF; CDR3 DNA: TGTGCCTGGAACGACAGGGCCCACGCTGAAGCTTTCTTT
J gene: TRBJ2-5; clone size: -; D gene: -; V gene: TRBV27; CDR3 protein: CASSQTSLETQYF; CDR3 DNA: TGTGCCAGCAGCCAGACAAGTCTGGAGACCCAGTACTTC
J gene: TRBJ1-2; clone size: -; D gene: -; V gene: TRBV11-1; CDR3 protein: CASSLSPGRGYTF; CDR3 DNA: TGTGCCAGCAGCTTAAGCCCAGGACGTGGCTACACCTTC
J gene: TRBJ2-5; clone size: -; D gene: -; V gene: TRBV11-2; CDR3 protein: CASSFSRGARRETQYF; CDR3 DNA: TGTGCCAGCAGCTTCTCTCGGGGCGCCCGGAGGGAGACCCAGTACTTC
J gene: TRBJ1-2; clone size: -; D gene: -; V gene: TRBV9; CDR3 protein: CASSPRVGLGYTF; CDR3 DNA: TGTGCCAGCAGCCCCCGGGTGGGGCTTGGCTACACCTTC
J gene: TRBJ2-5; clone size: once; D gene: TRBD2; V gene: TRBV29-1; CDR3 protein: CSAKLAGGGTQYF; CDR3 DNA: TGCAGCGCCAAACTAGCGGGAGGGGGGACCCAGTACTTC
J gene: TRBJ2-5; clone size: -; D gene: TRBD2; V gene: TRBV10-3; CDR3 protein: CAISESGGGYETQYF; CDR3 DNA: TGTGCCATCAGTGAGTCGGGCGGGGGGTACGAGACCCAGTACTTC
J gene: TRBJ1-1; clone size: -; D gene: -; V gene: TRBV19; CDR3 protein: CASREGQVNTEAFF; CDR3 DNA: TGTGCCAGTAGAGAGGGACAAGTGAACACTGAAGCTTTCTTT
J gene: TRBJ2-5; clone size: -; D gene: TRBD1; V gene: TRBV27; CDR3 protein: CASSPGDSQETQYF; CDR3 DNA: TGTGCCAGCAGCCCCGGGGACAGCCAAGAGACCCAGTACTTC
J gene: TRBJ2-3; clone size: -; D gene: -; V gene: TRBV27; CDR3 protein: CASSPPTANTQYF; CDR3 DNA: TGTGCCAGCAGTCCGCCGACCGCAAATACGCAGTATTTT
J gene: TRBJ2-6; clone size: -; D gene: -; V gene: TRBV28; CDR3 protein: CASSSQGASSGANVLTF; CDR3 DNA: TGTGCCAGCAGTTCCCAAGGGGCTAGCTCTGGGGCCAACGTCCTGACTTTC
J gene: TRBJ1-4; clone size: -; D gene: -; V gene: TRBV6-1; CDR3 protein: CASSEDRGEKLFF; CDR3 DNA: TGTGCCAGCAGTGAAGACCGGGGTGAAAAACTGTTTTTT
J gene: TRBJ2-7; clone size: -; D gene: TRBD2; V gene: TRBV15; CDR3 protein: CATSRGRLAAASYEQYF; CDR3 DNA: TGTGCCACCAGCAGAGGCCGACTAGCGGCGGCCTCGTACGAGCAGTACTTC
J gene: TRBJ1-2; clone size: -; D gene: TRBD1; V gene: TRBV28; CDR3 protein: CASYSGQNYGYTF; CDR3 DNA: TGTGCCAGTTACTCGGGACAGAACTATGGCTACACCTTC
J gene: TRBJ2-1; clone size: -; D gene: -; V gene: TRBV5-1; CDR3 protein: CASSLDTYNEQFF; CDR3 DNA: TGCGCCAGCAGCCTGGACACCTACAATGAGCAGTTCTTC
J gene: TRBJ1-1; clone size: -; D gene: TRBD1; V gene: TRBV11-2; CDR3 protein: CASSFIRQGGAEAFF; CDR3 DNA: TGTGCCAGCAGCTTCATAAGACAGGGGGGCGCTGAAGCTTTCTTT
J gene: TRBJ2-6; clone size: -; D gene: -; V gene: TRBV2; CDR3 protein: CASSDQSSGANVLTF; CDR3 DNA: TGTGCCAGCAGTGACCAGAGCTCTGGGGCCAACGTCCTGACTTTC
J gene: TRBJ2-5; clone size: few; D gene: TRBD1; V gene: TRBV5-6; CDR3 protein: CASSLVQGAWGETQYF; CDR3 DNA: TGTGCCAGCAGCTTGGTCCAGGGGGCCTGGGGAGAGACCCAGTACTTC
J gene: TRBJ2-3; clone size: -; D gene: -; V gene: TRBV14; CDR3 protein: CASSQDLNTQYF; CDR3 DNA: TGTGCCAGCAGCCAAGATCTAAATACGCAGTATTTT
J gene: TRBJ2-1; clone size: -; D gene: -; V gene: TRBV7-3; CDR3 protein: CASSFVSGVSEQFF; CDR3 DNA: TGTGCCAGCAGCTTTGTGTCGGGAGTTAGTGAGCAGTTCTTC